What follows are 18 T cell receptor beta chains derived from one specimen sequenced in a study of T-cell reconstitution after alpha-beta-depleted transplantation in children. Preparation of the TCRbeta library used unique molecular identifiers. TCRdb passed the PCR reads through MiXCR, listing each CDR3 protein once. The profile shows some 280,000 distinct CDR3 sequences, nearly 10% of them singletons. The sample here was PBMCs from the stem cell graft donor, taken from the stem cell graft. All receptors derive from a human donor who donated a stem cell graft to a child with SCID.

This clonotype was observed a handful of times. V is TRBV12-3 or TRBV12-4 and J is TRBJ2-7, with D maybe TRBD1 (6 bases). V was clipped by 0 bases and J by 3 bases, with 9 bases between them. The CDR3 has 14 residues. The DNA for the CDR3 is TGTGCCAGCAGTTTAGCGGGACACGTCTACGAGCAGTACTTC. It yields the protein CASSLAGHVYEQYF.

The chain links TRBV12-3 or TRBV12-4 to TRBJ2-7, with TRBD1 matching over 10 bases. There are 14 residues in the CDR3. The junction had 7 bases not matched to a gene; V was cut back by 6 bases and J by 5 bases. For the CDR3, the DNA is TGTGCCAGCAGCCGACAGGGGGCGAGTAACGAGCAGTACTTC. Translated: CASSRQGASNEQYF.

In this sample, this clonotype turned up a few times. The genes are TRBV12-3 or TRBV12-4 and TRBJ2-1; the D is unclear. The V end was cut by 1 base, the J end by 5 bases, with 9 bases between. The CDR3 runs 14 residues. CDR3 DNA sequence: TGTGCCAGCAGTTTAGTAGTAGTCCACAATGAGCAGTTCTTC. As protein: CASSLVVVHNEQFF.

This clonotype was seen only a few times. V gene TRBV6-1 combines with J gene TRBJ1-5; a possible D gene is TRBD1 (6 bases). The germline gives CDR1 MNHNS, CDR2 SASEGT. Trimming left V 5 bases short and J 8 bases short, with 13 bases between. The CDR3 spans 13 residues. In nucleotides, the CDR3 is TGTGCCAGCAGTCTAGGGGGAACTAAGCCCCAGCATTTT. Translation gives CASSLGGTKPQHF.

This clonotype was detected many times. The V call is TRBV14, the J call TRBJ1-6; D is uncertain. Germline V gene lookup returns CDR1 SGHDN and CDR2 FVKESK. The CDR3 length is 15 residues. V was pared by 0 bases and J by 3 bases, with 6 bases between. CDR3: CASSQDRNYNSPLHF. The CDR3 nucleotides are TGTGCCAGCAGCCAAGACAGGAACTATAATTCACCCCTCCACTTT. The entire variable domain, with the rest obtained from reference TRBV14 and TRBJ1-6, is as follows: EAGVTQFPSHSVIEKGQTVTLRCDPISGHDNLYWYRRVMGKEIKFLLHFVKESKQDESGMPNNRFLAERTGGTYSTLKVQPAELEDSGVYFCASSQDRNYNSPLHFGNGTRLTVT.

The gene calls are TRBV5-5 and TRBJ2-5; 12 positions agree with TRBD2. J was trimmed by 5 bases and V by 0 bases; bases with no gene match: 2. Germline V gene data show CDR1 as SGHKS and CDR2 as YYEKEE (reference sequence). The CDR3 totals 15 residues. The CDR3 loop reads CASSLALAGGETQYF. The DNA for the CDR3 is TGTGCCAGCAGCTTGGCCCTAGCGGGGGGGGAGACCCAGTACTTC.

This clonotype has only a few counts. The chain carries TRBV18 and TRBJ2-7; 8 bases map to TRBD1. This CDR3 region has 15 residues. CDR1 KGHSH and CDR2 LQKENI come from the germline V gene. V shed 3 bases and J 4 bases; nucleotides not matched to a gene: 8. The CDR3 here is CASSPVAGGTYEQYF. In DNA form, the CDR3 reads TGTGCCAGCTCACCGGTGGCAGGGGGCACATACGAGCAGTACTTC.

V gene TRBV7-2 combines with J gene TRBJ2-5, with D unclear. Trimming pared 6 bases from V and 5 bases from J, leaving 10 bases between. The CDR3 spans 12 residues. Germline V CDR1 and CDR2: SGHTA, FQGNSA. The CDR3 reads CASRIVRETQYF. The CDR3 DNA is TGTGCCAGCAGGATCGTCCGCGAGACCCAGTACTTC.

In its sample, this clonotype was seen a few times. V usage is TRBV4-1 and J usage is TRBJ2-5, with 7 positions matching TRBD2. Germline CDR1 and CDR2: MGHRA and YSYEKL. The CDR3 extends over 15 amino acids. The J segment lost 5 bases and the V segment lost 2 bases, leaving 8 bases of the junction unmatched. The CDR3 coding sequence is TGCGCCAGCAGCCAATCGAGCGGGGCCTGGGAGACCCAGTACTTC. As protein: CASSQSSGAWETQYF.

The chain is built from TRBV12-3 or TRBV12-4 and TRBJ2-4; 7 bases fit TRBD1. With V trimmed by 3 bases and J by 4 bases, 6 bases remained unmatched. The CDR3 totals 15 residues. CDR3 amino acids: CASSFRGGAKNIQYF. CDR3 nucleotide sequence: TGTGCCAGCAGTTTTAGAGGGGGCGCGAAAAACATTCAGTACTTC.

This CDR3 reads CSVERTENSYEQYF. The CDR3 DNA is TGCAGCGTTGAGAGGACAGAGAACTCCTACGAGCAGTACTTC. The rearrangement links TRBV29-1 to TRBJ2-7; D is perhaps TRBD1 (6 bases). Trimming cost V 3 bases and J 0 bases, with 12 bases left between them. CDR1 is SQVTM and CDR2 is ANQGSEA in the germline V gene. The length of the CDR3 is 14 residues.

This clonotype was seen more than once but under ten times. The rearrangement links TRBV6-1 to TRBJ1-4; TRBD1 aligns across 8 bases. Germline V CDR1 and CDR2: MNHNS, SASEGT. This CDR3 is 17 amino acids long. J gave up 0 bases and V 3 bases, and 6 bases lay outside the gene matches. DNA for the CDR3: TGTGCCAGCAGTGACGGACAGGGCAGGTCAACTAATGAAAAACTGTTTTTT. This gives the protein CASSDGQGRSTNEKLFF.

The chain couples TRBV6-4 to TRBJ2-1, with 11 positions matching TRBD2. The germline V gene has CDR1 MRHNA and CDR2 SNTAGT. The V segment lost 5 bases and the J segment 8 bases; nucleotides outside the gene matches: 11. The length of the CDR3 is 16 residues. CDR3 in DNA: TGTGCCAGCAGTCAATCCCTCCTAGCGGGGGGCCATGAGCAGTTCTTC. Residues: CASSQSLLAGGHEQFF.

This clonotype turned up a few times. This chain uses TRBV7-9 with TRBJ1-5; D is possibly TRBD1 (5 bases). Germline V gene sequence: CDR1 SEHNR, CDR2 FQNEAQ (reference sequence). The CDR3 runs to 14 residues. The V and J ends lost 1 base and 4 bases respectively, with 8 bases between them. DNA for the CDR3: TGTGCCAGCAGCTTAGGTGAGGGGAATCAGCCCCAGCATTTT. Translating gives CASSLGEGNQPQHF.

This clonotype appeared a few times. J is TRBJ1-1 and V is TRBV15, with D hard to call. CDR3 length: 16 amino acids. Per the germline V gene, CDR1 is LNHNV and CDR2 is YYDKDF (reference sequence). V lost 0 bases and J lost 0, with 11 bases in between. The CDR3 reads CATSRDSATLNTEAFF. The CDR3 DNA reads TGTGCCACCAGCAGAGATTCAGCGACACTGAACACTGAAGCTTTCTTT. Filled out from reference TRBV15 and TRBJ1-1, the complete variable domain reads DAMVIQNPRYQVTQFGKPVTLSCSQTLNHNVMYWYQQKSSQAPKLLFHYYDKDFNNEADTPDNFQSRRPNTSFCFLDIRSPGLGDTAMYLCATSRDSATLNTEAFFGQGTRLTVV.

The chain links TRBV7-2 to TRBJ2-7, with D possibly TRBD1 on 5 matching bases. The germline gives CDR1 SGHTA, CDR2 FQGNSA. Deletions cut 4 bases from V and 6 bases from J, with 19 bases between. The CDR3 is made up of 15 amino acids. CDR3: CASSSSTASMFEQYF. The CDR3 nucleotides are TGTGCCAGCAGCTCTTCGACAGCCTCCATGTTCGAGCAGTACTTC.

This clonotype was counted at least ten times. J is TRBJ2-1 and V is TRBV15; tentative D call: TRBD1 (6 bases). From germline, CDR1 is LNHNV and CDR2 YYDKDF (reference sequence). Trimming removed 0 bases from V and 0 bases from J, with 6 bases in between. CDR3 length: 15 amino acids. CDR3 bases: TGTGCCACCAGCAGAGAGACAGGCTCCTACAATGAGCAGTTCTTC. Residues: CATSRETGSYNEQFF.

This clonotype has just a few counts. The chain recombines TRBV4-2 with TRBJ2-3; TRBD2 agrees at 8 bases. The CDR3 runs to 18 residues. Germline V gene lookup returns CDR1 LGHNA and CDR2 YNFKEQ. The J segment lost 1 base and the V segment lost 1 base, leaving 10 bases of the junction unmatched. In DNA form, the CDR3 reads TGTGCCAGCAGCCAAGCCCCTCAGACTAGCGTAGGCACAGATACGCAGTATTTT. Its protein is CASSQAPQTSVGTDTQYF.